This TCR beta chain was captured by sequencing in a study of sequential checkpoint blockade in melanoma. Study-level background: First-line arms were nivolumab then ipilimumab, or the reverse, randomized 1:1. After both sequences, patients received maintenance nivolumab.

From germline, CDR1 is WNHNN and CDR2 SYGVQD (reference sequence). Trimming removed 4 bases from V and 5 bases from J; junction bases left unmatched: 11. CDR3 length: 17 residues. Assay used: immunoSEQ multiplex PCR; TCRdb lists only in-frame clones, some missing. Of some 20,000 clones detected, under 65% appear once; the ten largest clones hold under 20%. Described treatment: randomized to nivolumab then ipilimumab (arm A) or the reverse (arm B). No patient had prior DNA-damaging chemotherapy. From thawed PBMCs, live CD3+CD8+ cells negative for CD19 and CD56 were sorted. The V and J genes are TRBV10-1 and TRBJ1-1; 12 bases fit TRBD1. The sequence was collected from a human donor with melanoma. Sequencing used CD8+ T cells sorted from blood (inferred from file names), obtained from a patient given nivolumab and ipilimumab in sequence. The CDR3 coding sequence is TGCGCCAGCAGTGGCCCGGGACAGGGGGCGCGGGAAACTGAAGCTTTCTTT. This sequence encodes CASSGPGQGARETEAFF.